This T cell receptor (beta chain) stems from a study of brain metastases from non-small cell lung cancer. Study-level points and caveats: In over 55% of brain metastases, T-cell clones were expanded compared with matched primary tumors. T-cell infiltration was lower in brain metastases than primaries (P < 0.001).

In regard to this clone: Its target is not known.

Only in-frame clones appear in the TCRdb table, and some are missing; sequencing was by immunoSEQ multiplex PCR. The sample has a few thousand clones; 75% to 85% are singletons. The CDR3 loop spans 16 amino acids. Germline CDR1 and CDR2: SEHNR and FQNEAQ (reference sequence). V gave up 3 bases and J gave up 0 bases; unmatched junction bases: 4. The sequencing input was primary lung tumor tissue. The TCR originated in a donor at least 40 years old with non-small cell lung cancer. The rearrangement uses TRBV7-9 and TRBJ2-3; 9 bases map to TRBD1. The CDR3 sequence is CASSLGTGPSTDTQYF. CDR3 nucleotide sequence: TGTGCCAGCAGCTTGGGGACAGGGCCTAGCACAGATACGCAGTATTTT. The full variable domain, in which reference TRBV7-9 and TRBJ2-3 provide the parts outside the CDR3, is DTGVSQNPRHKITKRGQNVTFRCDPISEHNRLYWYRQTLGQGPEFLTYFQNEAQLEKSRLLSDRFSAERPKGSFSTLEIQRTEQGDSAMYLCASSLGTGPSTDTQYFGPGTRLTVL.